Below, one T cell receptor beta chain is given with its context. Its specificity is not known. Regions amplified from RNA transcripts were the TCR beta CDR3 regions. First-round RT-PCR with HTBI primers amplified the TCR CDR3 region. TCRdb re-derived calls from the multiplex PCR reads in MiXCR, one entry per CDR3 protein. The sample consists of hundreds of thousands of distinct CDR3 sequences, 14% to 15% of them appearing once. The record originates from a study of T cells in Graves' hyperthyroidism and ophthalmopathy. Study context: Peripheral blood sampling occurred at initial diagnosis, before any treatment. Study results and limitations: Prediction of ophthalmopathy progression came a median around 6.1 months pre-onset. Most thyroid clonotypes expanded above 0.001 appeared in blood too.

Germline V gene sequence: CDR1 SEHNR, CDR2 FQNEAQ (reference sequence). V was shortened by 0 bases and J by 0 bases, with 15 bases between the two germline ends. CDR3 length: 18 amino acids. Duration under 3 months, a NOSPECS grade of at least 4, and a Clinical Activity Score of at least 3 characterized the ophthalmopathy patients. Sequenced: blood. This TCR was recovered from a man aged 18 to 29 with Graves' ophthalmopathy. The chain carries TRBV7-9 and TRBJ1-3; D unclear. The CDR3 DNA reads TGTGCCAGCAGCTTAGCGCTTAAAACACCTCACTCTGGAAACACCATATATTTT. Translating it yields CASSLALKTPHSGNTIYF.